This T cell receptor (beta chain) emerged from a study of T cell repertoires in cytomegalovirus infection. Overall study: Based on public TCR beta signatures, there were indications of CMV infection and of a matching HLA type.

General observations from the study: Dominating the ex vivo response were HLA-C-restricted CMV-specific TCR beta clonotypes. People with CMV and the relevant HLA were identified by cumulative public TCR beta family frequency.

This CDR3 is built from 15 residues. The V and J ends lost 6 bases and 5 bases, in that order; junction bases with no gene match: 7. The germline gives CDR1 MNHNS, CDR2 SASEGT. Via MiXCR, TCRdb re-called the reads, giving one row per CDR3 protein. Among 450,000 to 650,000 distinct CDR3 sequences listed, about 26% were seen once. For this clonotype: The antigen remains unidentified.

This sequence joins TRBV6-1 and TRBJ2-5, with 12 bases aligning to TRBD2. The clonotype was recovered from a human donor in good health (CMV status not recorded). Some clones in this sample may be carry-over from other donors' samples. The sequencing sample was made of PBMCs. CDR3 nucleotide sequence: TGTGCCAGCAGCCCTGGACTAGCGGGATACGAGACCCAGTACTTC. Its translation is CASSPGLAGYETQYF.